These 16 T cell receptor beta chains share one sample of origin, sequenced in a study of blood T cell repertoires in COVID-19. Using immunoSEQ multiplex PCR, the repertoire was profiled, and TCRdb retains in-frame clones only, with some absent. There are over 100,000 clones in the sample; around nine tenths occur only once, and 11% lies in the top ten. Sequenced sample: peripheral blood. All receptors come from a woman in her 70s with COVID-19, enrolled during active disease.

The rearrangement links TRBV7-9 to TRBJ2-7; possibly TRBD2 for D (5 bases). The germline CDR1 and CDR2 sequences are SEHNR and FQNEAQ (reference sequence). CDR3 length: 13 residues. The V gene lost 0 bases and the J gene lost 4 bases, with 7 bases spanning the gap. CDR3 region: CASSLAGSYEQYF. The CDR3 bases are TGTGCCAGCAGCTTAGCGGGGAGTTACGAGCAGTACTTC. Full variable domain (missing parts from reference TRBV7-9 and TRBJ2-7): DTGVSQNPRHKITKRGQNVTFRCDPISEHNRLYWYRQTLGQGPEFLTYFQNEAQLEKSRLLSDRFSAERPKGSFSTLEIQRTEQGDSAMYLCASSLAGSYEQYFGPGTRLTVT.

The chain couples TRBV18 to TRBJ1-1; D may be TRBD1 (5 bases). CDR1 KGHSH and CDR2 LQKENI come from the germline V gene. V was clipped by 5 bases and J by 1 base, with 5 bases between them. The CDR3 is 12 residues long. The CDR3 region is CASSRGNTEAFF. CDR3 nucleotide sequence: TGTGCCAGCTCAAGGGGGAACACTGAAGCTTTCTTT.

This clone was detected only once. The chain combines TRBV28 with TRBJ2-3, with D possibly matching TRBD2 (6 bases). CDR1 is MDHEN, CDR2 SYDVKM, per germline. The CDR3 is made up of 15 amino acids. The V and J ends lost 5 bases and 2 bases respectively, with 14 bases between them. The CDR3 spells CASSAGRYFTDTQYF. The CDR3 DNA reads as TGTGCCAGCAGTGCGGGACGGTATTTCACAGATACGCAGTATTTT.

The genes are TRBV28 and TRBJ1-2; D remains ambiguous. This CDR3 is 17 amino acids long. V shed 6 bases and J shed 4 bases, with 24 bases lying between them. In germline, CDR1 is MDHEN, CDR2 SYDVKM. The DNA for the CDR3 is TGTGCCAGCAGCCAATTATTCCGGCGAGGAGTATTCTATGGCTACACCTTC. Translation gives CASSQLFRRGVFYGYTF.

This chain connects TRBV19 to TRBJ2-4; 7 positions match TRBD1. Germline lookup yields CDR1 LNHDA and CDR2 SQIVND (reference sequence). With 9 bases clipped from V and 3 bases from J, the junction kept 8 bases outside the gene matches. The CDR3 runs 14 residues. The CDR3 is CASSNPGGKNIQYF. The CDR3 bases are TGTGCCAGCAGCAACCCAGGGGGCAAAAACATTCAGTACTTC.

This clone has only one observation. The V call is TRBV30, the J call TRBJ2-5, with 7 bases matching TRBD1. The junction had 17 bases not matched to a gene; V was cut back by 0 bases and J by 4 bases. The germline V gene encodes CDR1 GTSNPN and CDR2 SVGIG (reference sequence). The CDR3 length is 18 residues. The CDR3: CAWSVLFLGDRSRETQYF. The CDR3 coding sequence is TGTGCCTGGAGTGTACTATTTCTCGGGGACAGAAGTAGAGAGACCCAGTACTTC.

CDR3 region: CSVDRDRGDFMNTEAFF. The CDR3, as DNA: TGCAGCGTGGACCGAGACAGGGGGGATTTCATGAACACTGAAGCTTTCTTT. The chain recombines TRBV29-1 with TRBJ1-1, with 9 bases aligning to TRBD1. Germline lookup yields CDR1 SQVTM and CDR2 ANQGSEA. The ends lost 6 bases at V and 0 bases at J; junction bases unmatched: 14. The CDR3 runs to 17 residues.

The chain links TRBV2 to TRBJ2-1; possible D gene TRBD1, 5 bases. The CDR3 loop spans 13 amino acids. V dropped 6 bases and J dropped 5 bases, with 11 bases sitting between them. CDR1 is SNHLY and CDR2 is FYNNEI in the germline V gene. The CDR3 bases are TGTGCCAGCAGAGCAGACAGCCACAATGAGCAGTTCTTC. Translating it yields CASRADSHNEQFF.

The chain links TRBV7-9 to TRBJ2-4; 7 bases match TRBD2. Germline V lookup: CDR1 SEHNR, CDR2 FQNEAQ (reference sequence). The length of the CDR3 is 15 residues. Losses at the gene ends were 3 bases for V and 1 base for J; bases not matched to a gene: 3. The CDR3 DNA reads as TGTGCCAGCAGCTTGGGGGGGACTGCCAAAAACATTCAGTACTTC. It codes for CASSLGGTAKNIQYF.

The rearrangement joins TRBV6-1 to TRBJ1-6; TRBD1 might be the D (5 bases). In germline, CDR1 is MNHNS, CDR2 SASEGT. The V and J ends lost 3 bases and 6 bases respectively, with 6 bases between them. CDR3 size: 13 residues. The chain's CDR3 is CASSDRANSPLHF. CDR3 bases: TGTGCCAGCAGTGACAGGGCTAATTCACCCCTCCACTTT.

The CDR3 region is CASSKDRTAVTGELFF. The CDR3 DNA reads as TGCGCCAGCAGCAAGGACAGGACAGCCGTGACGGGGGAGCTGTTTTTT. This rearrangement joins TRBV5-1 to TRBJ2-2; 7 bases agree with TRBD1. V shed 4 bases, J shed 8 bases, and the junction held 14 bases outside the gene matches. The CDR3 spans 16 residues. Germline V CDR1 and CDR2: SGHRS, YFSETQ.

The chain's CDR3 is CASSSGGPGANVLTF. The DNA of the CDR3 is TGTGCCAGTAGTTCAGGGGGTCCTGGGGCCAACGTCCTGACTTTC. The chain links TRBV19 to TRBJ2-6, with 7 bases lining up with TRBD1. V was pared by 5 bases and J by 2 bases, with 3 bases of the junction left unmatched. This CDR3 spans 15 amino acids. CDR1 LNHDA and CDR2 SQIVND come from the germline V gene (reference sequence).

The chain is built from TRBV28 and TRBJ2-5, with 12 nucleotides matching TRBD2. With 5 bases clipped from V and 4 bases from J, the junction kept 14 bases outside the gene matches. Per germline, CDR1 MDHEN and CDR2 SYDVKM. CDR3 length: 18 amino acids. The CDR3 spells CASSARGLAGGAGETQYF. In DNA, the CDR3 is TGTGCCAGCAGTGCTAGGGGCCTAGCGGGGGGGGCAGGAGAGACCCAGTACTTC. The whole variable domain, remainder taken from reference TRBV28 and TRBJ2-5, is DVKVTQSSRYLVKRTGEKVFLECVQDMDHENMFWYRQDPGLGLRLIYFSYDVKMKEKGDIPEGYSVSREKKERFSLILESASTNQTSMYLCASSARGLAGGAGETQYFGPGTRLLVL.

The gene calls are TRBV5-1 and TRBJ1-1, with TRBD1 matching 7 bases. CDR1 is SGHRS, CDR2 YFSETQ, per germline. The CDR3 loop spans 16 amino acids. J was trimmed by 7 bases and V by 0 bases; bases with no gene match: 12. Here the CDR3 DNA reads TGCGCCAGCAGCTTGGCGGGACAGTGGGGTAGAAATGAAGCTTTCTTT. Its translation is CASSLAGQWGRNEAFF. Full variable domain (missing parts from reference TRBV5-1 and TRBJ1-1): KAGVTQTPRYLIKTRGQQVTLSCSPISGHRSVSWYQQTPGQGLQFLFEYFSETQRNKGNFPGRFSGRQFSNSRSEMNVSTLELGDSALYLCASSLAGQWGRNEAFFGQGTRLTVV.

CDR3 sequence: CASSEGQLNTEAFF. The CDR3 DNA is TGCGCCAGCAGCGAGGGACAGTTGAACACTGAAGCTTTCTTT. The chain couples TRBV5-1 to TRBJ1-1, with 7 bases lining up with TRBD1. This CDR3 contains 14 residues. Trimming at V came to 4 bases and at J to 0 bases, leaving 3 bases not matched to a gene. CDR1 and CDR2 from the germline V gene are SGHRS and YFSETQ.

This CDR3 is CASSPRQGGWDGYTF. CDR3 coding DNA: TGTGCCAGCAGTCCCCGACAGGGAGGATGGGATGGCTACACCTTC. The chain uses TRBV5-4 and TRBJ1-2, with 7 bases aligning to TRBD1. V was clipped by 5 bases and J by 6 bases; unmatched bases: 13. Looked up from germline, CDR1 is SGHNT and CDR2 is YYREEE (reference sequence). The CDR3 extends over 15 amino acids.